These 5 T cell receptor beta chains originate from one sample sequenced in a study of T cell responses to AZD1222 COVID-19 vaccine. Clones were sequenced by immunoSEQ multiplex PCR, and TCRdb holds only the in-frame ones, with some missing. The repertoire holds more than 50,000 clones, with roughly 87% as singletons. The sequencing here drew on peripheral blood, taken 28 days after the second AZD1222 dose. All receptors derive from an adult who received the AZD1222 COVID-19 vaccine.

The count of this clone is one. V usage is TRBV7-9 and J usage is TRBJ2-2; 9 positions agree with TRBD2. Germline lookup yields CDR1 SEHNR and CDR2 FQNEAQ (reference sequence). The J segment lost 6 bases and the V segment lost 4 bases, leaving 15 bases of the junction unmatched. This CDR3 is built from 18 residues. CDR3 in amino acids: CASSSRLLVAGAAGELFF. CDR3 bases: TGTGCCAGCAGCTCACGCCTGTTGGTAGCGGGAGCCGCCGGGGAGCTGTTTTTT.

This clone appeared once. The chain couples TRBV3-1 (or the pseudogene TRBV3-2) to TRBJ1-2; no clear D gene. From germline, CDR1 is LGHDT and CDR2 YNNKEL (reference sequence). Trimming left V 4 bases short and J 4 bases short, with 10 bases between. The CDR3 totals 13 residues. CDR3 amino acids: CASSPRTGYGYTF. The CDR3 DNA sequence: TGTGCCAGCAGCCCCCGGACGGGCTATGGCTACACCTTC.

The V and J genes are TRBV20-1 and TRBJ1-2; D not certain. V lost 6 bases and J lost 0, with 14 bases in between. The V gene's germline CDR1 is DFQATT and CDR2 SNEGSKA (reference sequence). The CDR3 runs 14 residues. CDR3 in DNA: TGCAGTGCCAGTGGGGAAAACTCTAACTATGGCTACACCTTC. This gives the protein CSASGENSNYGYTF.

V gene TRBV7-9 combines with J gene TRBJ2-3; 12 nucleotides align to TRBD2. The CDR3 loop spans 16 amino acids. V lost 2 bases, J lost 4 bases, and 4 bases stayed unmatched. Germline V gives CDR1 SEHNR, CDR2 FQNEAQ (reference sequence). The CDR3 loop reads CASSLRLAGVSDTQYF. As DNA, the CDR3 is TGTGCCAGCAGCTTAAGACTAGCGGGAGTTTCAGATACGCAGTATTTT.

This clone has just one count. The chain combines TRBV20-1 with TRBJ2-7; a weak D match, TRBD2 (5 bases). Between the trimmed V and J ends, which lost 3 bases and 5 bases, there was a span of 11 bases. The CDR3 contains 12 residues. Germline V gene lookup returns CDR1 DFQATT and CDR2 SNEGSKA (reference sequence). CDR3 nucleotides: TGCAGTGCTAGTCCGGGAATCCACGAGCAGTACTTC. Translated: CSASPGIHEQYF.